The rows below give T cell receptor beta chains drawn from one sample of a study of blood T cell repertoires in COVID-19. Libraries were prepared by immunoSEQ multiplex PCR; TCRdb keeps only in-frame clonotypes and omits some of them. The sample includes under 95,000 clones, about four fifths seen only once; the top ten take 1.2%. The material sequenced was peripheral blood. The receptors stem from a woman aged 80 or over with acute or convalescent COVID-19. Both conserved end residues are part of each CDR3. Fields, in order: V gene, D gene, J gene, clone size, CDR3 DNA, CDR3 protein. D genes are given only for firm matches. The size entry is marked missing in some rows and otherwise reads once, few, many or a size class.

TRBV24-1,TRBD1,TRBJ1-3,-,TGTGCCACCAGCACCGGGACAGGCGCACAAACCTCTGGAAGCACCATATATTTT,CATSTGTGAQTSGSTIYF
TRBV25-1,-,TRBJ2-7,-,TGTGCCAGCAGTGACTATCCCCTCGCCGACGAGCAGTACTTC,CASSDYPLADEQYF
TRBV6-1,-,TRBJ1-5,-,TGTGCCAGCAGTGAGGGCAGCAGCAATCAGCCCCAGCATTTT,CASSEGSSNQPQHF
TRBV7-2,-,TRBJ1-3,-,TGTGCCAGCAGCCAATCCGCCAGGGGATCTGGAAACACCATATATTTT,CASSQSARGSGNTIYF
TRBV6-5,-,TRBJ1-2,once,TGTGCCAGCAGTCCCGACAGCCTCGGGGGCTACACCTTC,CASSPDSLGGYTF
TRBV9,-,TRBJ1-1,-,TGTGCCAGCAGCGTAGTCGACACTGAAGCTTTCTTT,CASSVVDTEAFF
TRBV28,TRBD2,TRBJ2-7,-,TGTGCCAGCAGTACGATCCTAGCGGGACCGTACTTC,CASSTILAGPYF
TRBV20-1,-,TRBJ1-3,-,TGCAGTGCGAGTGACACTGGGGCGGGAAACACCATATATTTT,CSASDTGAGNTIYF
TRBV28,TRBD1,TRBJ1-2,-,TGTGCCAGCCTCTCTGAGGGGGCGGGCTATGGCTACACCTTC,CASLSEGAGYGYTF
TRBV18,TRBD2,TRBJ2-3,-,TGTGCCAGCTCACCGGGGCTAGCGGGAGATACGCAGTATTTT,CASSPGLAGDTQYF
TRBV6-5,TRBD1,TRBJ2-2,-,TGTGCCAGCGAAACAGGGGGCAGTGCCGGGGAGCTGTTTTTT,CASETGGSAGELFF